The 4 T cell receptor beta chains below come from one sample, sequenced in a study of cytomegalovirus exposure and HLA in healthy donors. 13 Jbeta primers and 60 Vbeta primers were used for the PCR. Profiled with immunoSEQ multiplex PCR; TCRdb holds only in-frame clones, not every one. Found here are about 140,000 clones, about 80% of them singletons; the top ten hold 4% to 5%. The sequenced sample consisted of PBMCs. The source of these receptors is a man aged 35 to 55 in good health and CMV-seropositive.

This clone has only one observation. The V call is TRBV4-3, the J call TRBJ2-3; TRBD2 matches at 11 bases. The CDR3 sequence is 16 residues long. V lost 0 bases to trimming and J lost 6 bases; unmatched junction nucleotides: 5. Germline assignment: CDR1 LGHNA and CDR2 YSLEER. CDR3 in amino acids: CASSQDPASGGDTQYF. CDR3 nucleotides: TGCGCCAGCAGCCAAGATCCGGCTAGCGGGGGGGATACGCAGTATTTT.

The rearrangement uses TRBV6-1 and TRBJ2-7, with 9 bases aligning to TRBD1. V trimming: 6 bases; J trimming: 5 bases; junction bases outside the gene matches: 5. The CDR3 is made up of 13 amino acids. The germline V gene encodes CDR1 MNHNS and CDR2 SASEGT. The CDR3 region has the DNA TGTGCCAGCAGCCCCTACAGGGGGCACGAGCAGTACTTC. This translates into CASSPYRGHEQYF.

As to this clone: A read error may produce the germline difference seen at one junction end. The rearrangement links TRBV30 to TRBJ2-2; TRBD1 matches 8 bases. Germline loops: CDR1 GTSNPN, CDR2 SVGIG (reference sequence). CDR3 length equals 14 residues. CDR3 amino acids: CARSLTGGTGELFF. CDR3 sequence (DNA): TGTGCCCGGAGTTTAACAGGGGGTACCGGGGAGCTGTTTTTT.

The V gene is TRBV5-1, the J gene TRBJ1-1; unclear D gene. Germline V gene sequence: CDR1 SGHRS, CDR2 YFSETQ. The V end lost 0 bases, the J end lost 8 bases, and 11 bases lay between the germline ends. This CDR3 comprises 13 residues. The CDR3 DNA sequence: TGCGCCAGCAGCTTGGAAACGGGGTCCGAAGCTTTCTTT. Its translation is CASSLETGSEAFF. Full variable domain (rest looked up from reference TRBV5-1 and TRBJ1-1): KAGVTQTPRYLIKTRGQQVTLSCSPISGHRSVSWYQQTPGQGLQFLFEYFSETQRNKGNFPGRFSGRQFSNSRSEMNVSTLELGDSALYLCASSLETGSEAFFGQGTRLTVV.